Described below is a single TCR beta chain sequence and its context. This specimen belongs to a study of shared clonotypes between healthy human individuals. Adults of Caucasian background living in Nashville, Tennessee made up all donors. Using immunoSEQ multiplex PCR, the repertoire was profiled, and TCRdb retains in-frame clones only, with some absent. The sample holds around 240,000 clones, over 50% seen once. V lost 3 bases and J 6 bases, leaving 11 bases between the germline ends. There are 14 residues in the CDR3. Germline V gives CDR1 SNHLY, CDR2 FYNNEI. Sequencing input: memory CD4+ T cells sorted from blood. Subset meaning: CD45RA-negative fraction. The chain couples TRBV2 to TRBJ2-2; the D gene is possibly TRBD1 (6 bases). The TCR originated in a man aged 30 to 45 in good health. CDR3 sequence reads: CASSEDSLPGELFF. The CDR3 region has the DNA TGTGCCAGCAGTGAGGACAGCCTCCCCGGGGAGCTGTTTTTT.